The clone carrying this T cell receptor (beta chain) turned up a few times. Libraries were prepared by immunoSEQ multiplex PCR; TCRdb keeps only in-frame clonotypes and omits some of them. This sample carries tens of thousands of clones, over 80% of them seen once, and the ten largest clones take over 4.5%. CDR1 and CDR2 from the germline V gene are MNHEY and SMNVEV (reference sequence). Trimming removed 8 bases from V and 3 bases from J; junction bases left unmatched: 6. The CDR3 consists of 14 residues. The data stem from a study of OX40 agonist ivuxolimab in advanced cancers. About the study: People in dose escalation had one of these cancers: hepatocellular carcinoma, melanoma, renal cell or head and neck cancer.

This sample comprised CD4+ or CD8+ T cells sorted from blood, obtained in a trial of the OX40 agonist ivuxolimab. The sequence was collected from an adult with an advanced solid tumor such as melanoma, head and neck, liver or kidney cancer. The rearrangement links TRBV27 to TRBJ1-5; 8 nucleotides line up with TRBD1. The CDR3 nucleotides read TGTGCCAGCCAGGGACAGGCCCTCAATCAGCCCCAGCATTTT. Translating gives CASQGQALNQPQHF.